This T cell receptor beta chain derives from a study of blood T cell repertoires in COVID-19. Study overall: COVID-19 samples collected from the United States, Italy and Spain covered acute and convalescent phases. In each case, the material was cDNA or gDNA derived from T cells, B-cell-depleted T cells, or PBMCs.

From germline, CDR1 is LNHDA and CDR2 SQIVND (reference sequence). The CDR3 is 13 residues long. V lost 10 bases, J lost 0 bases, and 12 bases lay in between. Sequencing was performed with immunoSEQ multiplex PCR; in TCRdb, only in-frame clones are kept and a portion is missing. Of around 60,000 clones in the sample, around 90% were seen once. In this sample, this clone turned up once. The source material was peripheral blood. This TCR was recovered from a man between 60 and 75 years old with active COVID-19. The chain combines TRBV19 with TRBJ2-5, with D possibly matching TRBD2 (6 bases). CDR3 amino acids: CATKWGDQETQYF. CDR3 coding DNA: TGTGCCACCAAATGGGGGGACCAAGAGACCCAGTACTTC.